This paragraph reports one T cell receptor (beta chain). This receptor's antigen is unknown. Base qualities are missing; no much larger clone stands one base away. Taken from the germline V gene, the CDR1 and CDR2 loops are MNHEY and SVGAGI. The junction shows trimming of 2 bases on V and 6 bases on J, and the gene matches do not reach 5 bases of it. Counted from cysteine to phenylalanine, this CDR3 has 14 amino acids. Of the read, only the CDR3 DNA is kept; its 42 bases are in frame from base 1. This entry belongs to a study of blood T cell repertoires in COVID-19 (dated by TCRdb to the early 2020s). With respect to the entire study: Samples from collaborators originated in the United States, Italy and Spain and spanned both the acute and convalescent phases of COVID-19. The material from the prospective study consisted of cDNA or gDNA derived from T cells, B-cell-depleted T cells, or PBMCs. Deeply sampled blood TCRbeta repertoires from subjects exposed to, actively infected with, or recovered from COVID-19 were included in the dataset. The repertoires were released in a freely available public database meant as a resource for research on the immune response to SARS-CoV-2. Samples came from the ongoing ImmuneRACE study (first 160 participants) plus 1,254 subjects from 6 global collaborators. The sample metadata nearly always contained a de-identified subject ID, COVID-19 status, age in years and sex. Where available, HLA class I and class II types were taken from metadata supplied by the sample provider and were not determined by assay-based typing.

Whole blood was collected in K2EDTA tubes by collaborating institutions according to the institutions' own protocols. For TCRbeta analysis, collaborator samples were shipped as frozen whole blood, as isolated PBMCs, or as DNA extracted from either sample type. TCRbeta CDR3 regions were amplified from genomic DNA using the immunoSEQ Assay, a bias-controlled multiplex PCR. In the paper's pipeline: Within the assay, amplification of reference gene primers was used to estimate how many nucleated cells each sample contained. To quantify the absolute abundance of each unique TCRbeta CDR3 rearrangement, sequence reads were collapsed and filtered. For each sample, productive Simpson clonality was calculated by taking the square root of Simpson's diversity index across productive rearrangements. The table was pulled from immuneACCESS by TCRdb, which kept in-frame rearrangements only. Such tables lose some clones; where checked, under half of the loss comes from unresolved V genes, and the rest has no known cause. V and J calls and clone size follow that table, whereas D and trimming were derived from the DNA. The sample data list about 240,000 clones, and 75% to 85% of these were observed just once. Jointly, the top ten make up roughly 5.5% of the sample.

Findings and caveats that apply to the study as a whole: The amount of clinical and demographic metadata varied by source and participant and was provided uncurated.

The sequencing input was peripheral blood. This clonotype originated in a human donor in a cohort sampled during active COVID-19. Here the chain combines TRBV6-5 and TRBJ1-2, with TRBD1 matching 8 junction bases. The DNA reads TGTGCCAGCAGTTACGAGCCAGGGGGCAATGGCTACACCTTC. This encodes CASSYEPGGNGYTF.